Described below is a single T cell receptor beta chain sequence and its context. The antigen is not known. This sample is part of a study of type 1 and type 2 diabetes patients. Across the study: T cells were magnetically sorted from PBMCs as CD4+ or CD8+ subsets.

PCR was run on genomic DNA. Amplification of the beta chain CDR3 used 30 forward and 13 reverse multiplex primers. TCRdb analysed the multiplex PCR reads with MiXCR anew, one entry per CDR3 protein. The sample lists 250,000 to 300,000 distinct CDR3 sequences; 40% to 50% were seen once. Study-wide findings and caveats: Some T1D-only expanded clones might appear in more T2D or control samples.

V was pared by 5 bases and J by 5 bases, with 22 bases between. The CDR3 has 17 residues. Peripheral blood, about 10 milliliters per participant, was collected. V gene TRBV12-3 or TRBV12-4 combines with J gene TRBJ2-1, with D possibly being TRBD1 (5 bases). The receptor was isolated from a man in his late teens or twenties with type 2 diabetes. Input material: peripheral blood mononuclear cells (PBMCs). This chain's CDR3 is CASSHDMQGRINNEQFF. CDR3 nucleotides: TGTGCCAGCAGTCACGACATGCAGGGCCGAATTAACAATGAGCAGTTCTTC.